These 26 T cell receptor beta chains share one sample of origin, sequenced in a study of CD8 T cells in Susac syndrome. RNA was extracted with the RNeasy kit, and a quantity of about 0.45 to 1 ug was reverse transcribed using random hexamers. TCRdb called the immunoSEQ multiplex PCR reads again in MiXCR, with one record for every CDR3 protein. The top ten hold approximately 0.094% of the sample, which has roughly 250,000 distinct CDR3 sequences, 96% seen once. Sequencing was carried out using CD4+ T cells from PBMCs. The receptors originated from a human donor with Susac syndrome.

As for this clonotype: One end of the junction is discordant with germline, which a read error may explain. The genes are TRBV6-5 and TRBJ2-7, with D perhaps assigned TRBD1 or TRBD2 (5 bases each). CDR3 size: 14 residues. Germline V lookup: CDR1 MNHEY, CDR2 SVGAGI. For the CDR3, the DNA is TGTGCCAGCAGGGGTCGGGACCCTTCCTCCGAGCAGTACTTC. Amino acids: CASRGRDPSSEQYF.

This chain links TRBV29-1 with TRBJ1-2, with TRBD1 matching 7 bases. This CDR3 spans 12 amino acids. With V trimmed by 4 bases and J by 6 bases, 5 bases remained unmatched. Per the germline V gene, CDR1 is SQVTM and CDR2 is ANQGSEA. For the CDR3, the DNA is TGCAGCGTTGTGGGGACAGTGGATGGCTACACCTTC. Translation gives CSVVGTVDGYTF.

This sequence joins TRBV30 and TRBJ2-7, with D possibly TRBD1 on 6 matching bases. The CDR3 covers 12 residues. V lost 5 bases and J lost 5, with 13 bases in between. The V gene's germline CDR1 is GTSNPN and CDR2 SVGIG (reference sequence). The CDR3 spells CAWGIQGDEQYF. CDR3 DNA sequence: TGTGCCTGGGGTATACAGGGAGACGAGCAGTACTTC.

The chain uses TRBV29-1 and TRBJ2-5, with 9 bases that match TRBD2. There are 13 residues in the CDR3. V lost 7 bases, J lost 5 bases, and 8 bases stayed unmatched. Germline CDR1 SQVTM, CDR2 ANQGSEA. CDR3 bases: TGCAGCGCTGGGGGACTAGCCCGGGAGACCCAGTACTTC. Encoded protein: CSAGGLARETQYF.

The chain has TRBV4-2 and TRBJ2-1; 7 bases fit TRBD2. Germline V gene lookup returns CDR1 LGHNA and CDR2 YNFKEQ. The CDR3 sequence is 13 residues long. V lost 10 bases to trimming and J lost 10 bases; unmatched junction nucleotides: 13. The CDR3 is CANTTLADGEQFF. CDR3 sequence (DNA): TGTGCCAACACCACCCTAGCGGACGGGGAGCAGTTCTTC.

This chain uses TRBV11-3 with TRBJ1-5; the D is unclear. The CDR3 consists of 9 residues. The V and J ends lost 8 bases and 11 bases respectively, with 7 bases between them. Germline lookup yields CDR1 SGHNT and CDR2 YENEEA. The CDR3 sequence is CASGRAQHF. The CDR3 DNA follows: TGTGCCAGCGGGAGGGCCCAGCATTTT.

CDR3 nucleotides: TGTGCCAGCACCAGGGCTGGGGCCAACGTCCTGACTTTC. Its translation is CASTRAGANVLTF. V gene TRBV12-3 or TRBV12-4 combines with J gene TRBJ2-6; tentative D call: TRBD1 (5 bases). V gave up 7 bases and J gave up 2 bases, with 6 bases separating them. This CDR3 has 13 residues.

This clonotype has just one count. This chain links TRBV20-1 with TRBJ1-1; the D is unclear. The CDR3 totals 14 residues. Between the trimmed V and J ends, which lost 3 bases and 0 bases, there was a span of 11 bases. Germline V gives CDR1 DFQATT, CDR2 SNEGSKA (reference sequence). DNA of the CDR3: TGCAGTGCTAGGGTCGGCCATATGAACACTGAAGCTTTCTTT. This gives the protein CSARVGHMNTEAFF.

The rearrangement uses TRBV23-1 and TRBJ2-5, with TRBD1 matching over 10 bases. TRBV23-1 is an ORF, and what it does is uncertain. The CDR3 contains 19 residues. The trim removed 7 bases at V and 4 bases at J, leaving 21 bases unmatched. As DNA, the CDR3 is TGCGCCAGCACTCCCGACAGGGGGCGCAATCGTCAGGATGGAGAGACCCAGTACTTC. It encodes CASTPDRGRNRQDGETQYF.

The V call is TRBV2, the J call TRBJ1-1; D not certain. Trimming pared 8 bases from V and 6 bases from J, leaving 10 bases between. This CDR3 has 11 residues. CDR1 is SNHLY and CDR2 is FYNNEI in the germline V gene. CDR3 protein: CASGVDAEAFF. CDR3 nucleotide sequence: TGTGCCAGCGGGGTGGACGCTGAAGCTTTCTTT. Variable domain in full (rest from reference TRBV2 and TRBJ1-1): EPEVTQTPSHQVTQMGQEVILRCVPISNHLYFYWYRQILGQKVEFLVSFYNNEISEKSEIFDDQFSVERPDGSNFTLKIRSTKLEDSAMYFCASGVDAEAFFGQGTRLTVV.

The rearrangement links TRBV6-6 to TRBJ2-3; D possibly corresponds to TRBD2 (6 bases). CDR1 is MNHNY and CDR2 is SVGAGI in the germline V gene (reference sequence). This CDR3 comprises 14 residues. Trimming stripped 2 bases from V and 8 bases from J, with 14 bases between. In nucleotides, the CDR3 is TGTGCCAGCAGTTACGCGGGAATCCCCGTTACGCAGTATTTT. Its translation is CASSYAGIPVTQYF.

This clonotype appeared once. The chain joins TRBV7-9 to TRBJ2-3, with D possibly matching TRBD1 (5 bases). CDR1 is SEHNR and CDR2 is FQNEAQ in the germline V gene (reference sequence). The CDR3 consists of 13 residues. Trimming pared 4 bases from V and 5 bases from J, leaving 10 bases between. The CDR3, as DNA: TGTGCCAGCAGCTACCCGGACAAAGATACGCAGTATTTT. Translating gives CASSYPDKDTQYF.

V is TRBV30 and J is TRBJ2-7, with D unclear. The germline V gene encodes CDR1 GTSNPN and CDR2 SVGIG (reference sequence). This CDR3 has 14 amino acids. V lost 0 bases and J lost 3, with 12 bases in between. CDR3 residues: CAWSVPLEHYEQYF. The CDR3 DNA sequence: TGTGCCTGGAGTGTACCCCTTGAGCACTACGAGCAGTACTTC. The full variable domain, its missing parts supplied by reference TRBV30 and TRBJ2-7, is SQTIHQWPATLVQPVGSPLSLECTVEGTSNPNLYWYRQAAGRGLQLLFYSVGIGQISSEVPQNLSASRPQDRQFILSSKKLLLSDSGFYLCAWSVPLEHYEQYFGPGTRLTVT.

This clonotype came up once. CDR3 region: CSAKFGHRNTEAFF. The CDR3 region has the DNA TGCAGTGCTAAGTTCGGACATCGGAACACTGAAGCTTTCTTT. The chain is built from TRBV20-1 and TRBJ1-1; possible D gene TRBD1, 5 bases. Trimming took off 4 bases at V and 1 base at J, with 13 bases between the two ends. Germline V gives CDR1 DFQATT, CDR2 SNEGSKA (reference sequence). CDR3 size: 14 residues.

To note about this clonotype: The germline gene is not matched at one end of the junction; a read error may be the cause. This chain joins TRBV28 and TRBJ2-1; D is unclear. CDR1 MDHEN and CDR2 SYDVKM come from the germline V gene. This CDR3 is built from 10 residues. The CDR3 nucleotides are TGTGCCAGCAGCGCTACTAAGACGGTCTTC. Translated, it gives CASSATKTVF.

This rearrangement joins TRBV20-1 to TRBJ2-5; 8 bases are shared with TRBD1. Germline V gene data show CDR1 as DFQATT and CDR2 as SNEGSKA (reference sequence). V shed 2 bases and J 6 bases; nucleotides not matched to a gene: 8. CDR3 length: 14 residues. CDR3 protein: CSARQGAIEKTQYF. The CDR3 bases are TGCAGTGCTAGACAGGGGGCGATAGAAAAGACCCAGTACTTC.

The rearrangement joins TRBV15 to TRBJ2-7; D not certain. This CDR3 is built from 17 residues. Germline CDR1 reads LNHNV; CDR2 reads YYDKDF (reference sequence). Trimming took off 1 base at V and 2 bases at J, with 18 bases between the two ends. Here the CDR3 reads CATSRVLGSKTPYEQYF. In nucleotides, the CDR3 is TGTGCCACCAGCAGAGTACTGGGATCTAAAACGCCCTACGAGCAGTACTTC.

The V gene is TRBV15, the J gene TRBJ2-3; a weak D match, TRBD1 (6 bases). CDR1 and CDR2 (germline): LNHNV, YYDKDF (reference sequence). The V gene lost 0 bases and the J gene lost 6 bases, with 22 bases spanning the gap. This CDR3 comprises 18 residues. The CDR3 DNA follows: TGTGCCACCAGCAGAGAACCTCCTCGCAGGGGCCCAGGGGATACGCAGTATTTT. Its translation: CATSREPPRRGPGDTQYF.

The chain is built from TRBV20-1 and TRBJ2-7; tentatively, D is TRBD2 (5 bases). The germline V and J ends were trimmed by 4 bases and 6 bases, with 19 bases remaining between them. This CDR3 is built from 14 residues. Germline assignment: CDR1 DFQATT and CDR2 SNEGSKA (reference sequence). The CDR3 loop is CSATPGMGVGEQYF. For the CDR3, the DNA is TGCAGTGCTACCCCGGGGATGGGAGTGGGCGAGCAGTACTTC.

The chain employs TRBV5-1 and TRBJ2-3; D is possibly TRBD2 (5 bases). Germline lookup yields CDR1 SGHRS and CDR2 YFSETQ. V was cut by 0 bases and J by 10 bases, with 18 bases left in between. The CDR3 is 15 residues long. Written as DNA, the CDR3 is TGCGCCAGCAGCTTGGCGGCGGGCCTAAAGACGGCGCAGTATTTT. Its protein is CASSLAAGLKTAQYF.

The chain has TRBV29-1 and TRBJ1-4; 8 bases fit TRBD1. The germline V gene has CDR1 SQVTM and CDR2 ANQGSEA. CDR3 size: 13 residues. V shed 8 bases and J 5 bases; nucleotides not matched to a gene: 7. The CDR3 reads CSTARTGNEKLFF. The CDR3 DNA is TGCAGCACCGCTAGGACAGGGAATGAAAAACTGTTTTTT.

The genes are TRBV12-3 or TRBV12-4 and TRBJ2-3; D not certain. This CDR3 contains 16 residues. V lost 4 bases to trimming and J lost 4 bases, with 18 bases between them. CDR3 in amino acids: CASSSPGPEGADTQYF. CDR3 DNA sequence: TGTGCCAGCAGTTCTCCGGGTCCCGAAGGCGCAGATACGCAGTATTTT.

This chain links TRBV29-1 with TRBJ2-3; D is uncertain. With 4 bases removed from V and 6 bases from J, the gap between germline ends came to 14 bases. The germline CDR1 and CDR2 sequences are SQVTM and ANQGSEA. This CDR3 has 13 residues. This chain's CDR3 is CSVVPRLLDTQYF. Written as DNA, the CDR3 is TGCAGCGTTGTTCCCCGTCTCCTGGATACGCAGTATTTT.

The genes are TRBV4-1 and TRBJ2-1; 9 positions agree with TRBD2. The trim removed 3 bases at V and 8 bases at J, leaving 11 bases unmatched. Germline V CDR1 and CDR2: MGHRA, YSYEKL. The CDR3 has 16 residues. The CDR3 nucleotides read TGCGCCAGCAGCCAGCGGGAGGTAGCGGGAGACGATGAGCAGTTCTTC. Amino acid sequence: CASSQREVAGDDEQFF.

The chain carries TRBV2 and TRBJ2-4; D tentatively reads TRBD1 or TRBD2 (5 bases each). V lost 3 bases and J lost 8, with 11 bases in between. The CDR3 is made up of 13 amino acids. The germline V gene encodes CDR1 SNHLY and CDR2 FYNNEI. The CDR3 spells CASSDEGKDIQYF. CDR3 sequence (DNA): TGTGCCAGCAGTGATGAGGGGAAGGACATTCAGTACTTC.

The chain joins TRBV29-1 to TRBJ2-5, with a tentative D call TRBD2 (8 bases). CDR1 is SQVTM, CDR2 ANQGSEA, per germline. V lost 4 bases and J 4 bases, leaving 16 bases between the germline ends. This CDR3 has 14 amino acids. The DNA for the CDR3 is TGCAGCGTTGTTACAGGGGCGGGGGGAGAGACCCAGTACTTC. Translating gives CSVVTGAGGETQYF.